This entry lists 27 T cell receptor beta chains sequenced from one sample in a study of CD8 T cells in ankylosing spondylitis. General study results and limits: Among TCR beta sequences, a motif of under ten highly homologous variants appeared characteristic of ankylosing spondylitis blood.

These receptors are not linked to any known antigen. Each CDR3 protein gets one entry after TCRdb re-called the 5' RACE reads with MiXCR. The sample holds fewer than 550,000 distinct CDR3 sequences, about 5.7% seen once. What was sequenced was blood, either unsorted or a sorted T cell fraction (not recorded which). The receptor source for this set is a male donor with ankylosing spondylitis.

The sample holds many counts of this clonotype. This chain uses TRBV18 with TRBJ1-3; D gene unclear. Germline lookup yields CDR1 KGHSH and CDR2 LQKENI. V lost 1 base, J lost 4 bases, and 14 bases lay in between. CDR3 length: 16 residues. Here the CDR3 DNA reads TGTGCCAGCTCACCACAGGCAGAACCTTCGGGAAACACCATATATTTT. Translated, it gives CASSPQAEPSGNTIYF.

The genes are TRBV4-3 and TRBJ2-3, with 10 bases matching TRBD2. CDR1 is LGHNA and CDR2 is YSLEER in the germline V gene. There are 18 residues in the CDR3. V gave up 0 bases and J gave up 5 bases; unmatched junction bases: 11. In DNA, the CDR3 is TGCGCCAGCAGCCAAGAACAAATAGCGGGAGGTTGGAAAGATACGCAGTATTTT. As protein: CASSQEQIAGGWKDTQYF.

For the CDR3, the DNA is TGTGCCAGCAGTTTTATAGACGGAGGCGAGCAGTACTTC. It specifies CASSFIDGGEQYF. This chain joins TRBV27 and TRBJ2-7; D is possibly TRBD2 (5 bases). This CDR3 spans 13 amino acids. CDR1 is MNHEY and CDR2 is SMNVEV in the germline V gene (reference sequence). V was cut by 3 bases and J by 6 bases, with 12 bases left in between.

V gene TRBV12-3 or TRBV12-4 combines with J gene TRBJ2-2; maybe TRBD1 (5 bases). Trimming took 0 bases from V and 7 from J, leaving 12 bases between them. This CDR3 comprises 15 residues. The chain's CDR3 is CASSLAYRSGGELFF. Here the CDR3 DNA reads TGTGCCAGCAGTTTAGCCTACAGGTCTGGCGGGGAGCTGTTTTTT.

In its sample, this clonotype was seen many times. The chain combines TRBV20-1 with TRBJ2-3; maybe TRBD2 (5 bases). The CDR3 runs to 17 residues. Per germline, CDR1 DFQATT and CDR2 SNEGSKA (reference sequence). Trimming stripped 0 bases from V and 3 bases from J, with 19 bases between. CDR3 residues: CSARDPPPGRGTDTQYF. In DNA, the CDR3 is TGCAGTGCTAGAGATCCGCCTCCGGGCCGGGGTACAGATACGCAGTATTTT.

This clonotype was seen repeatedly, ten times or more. CDR3 sequence: CSVAGREQETQYF. CDR3 in DNA: TGCAGCGTTGCAGGACGGGAACAAGAGACCCAGTACTTC. The genes are TRBV29-1 and TRBJ2-5, with a weak D call TRBD2 (5 bases). Between the trimmed V and J ends, which lost 4 bases and 2 bases, there was a span of 11 bases. CDR1 SQVTM and CDR2 ANQGSEA come from the germline V gene. The CDR3 is 13 residues long.

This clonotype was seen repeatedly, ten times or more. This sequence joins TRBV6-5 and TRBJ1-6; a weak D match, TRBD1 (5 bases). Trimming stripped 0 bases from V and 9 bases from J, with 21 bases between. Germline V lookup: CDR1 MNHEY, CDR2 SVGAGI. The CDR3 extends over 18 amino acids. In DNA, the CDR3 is TGTGCCAGCAGTTACTCGATTCGGTCCAGGGCGGGAGTTTCACCCCTCCACTTT. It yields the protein CASSYSIRSRAGVSPLHF.

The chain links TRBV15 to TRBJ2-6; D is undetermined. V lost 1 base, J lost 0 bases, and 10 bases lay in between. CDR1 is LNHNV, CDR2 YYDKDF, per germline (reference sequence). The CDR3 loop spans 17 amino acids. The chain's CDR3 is CATSRVADFSGANVLTF. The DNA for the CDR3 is TGTGCCACCAGCAGAGTGGCCGACTTCTCTGGGGCCAACGTCCTGACTTTC.

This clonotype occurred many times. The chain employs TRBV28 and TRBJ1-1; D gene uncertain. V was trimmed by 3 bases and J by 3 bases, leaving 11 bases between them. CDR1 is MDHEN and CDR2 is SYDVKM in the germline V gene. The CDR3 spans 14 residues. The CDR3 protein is CASSFFRAHTEAFF. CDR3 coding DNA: TGTGCCAGCAGTTTCTTTCGGGCTCACACTGAAGCTTTCTTT.

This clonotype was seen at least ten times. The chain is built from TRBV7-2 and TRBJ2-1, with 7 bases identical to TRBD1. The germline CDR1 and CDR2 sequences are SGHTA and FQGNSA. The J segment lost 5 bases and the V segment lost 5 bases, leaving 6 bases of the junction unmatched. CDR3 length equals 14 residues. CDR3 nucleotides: TGTGCCAGCAGCATACAGGGGCGGGACAATGAGCAGTTCTTC. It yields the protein CASSIQGRDNEQFF.

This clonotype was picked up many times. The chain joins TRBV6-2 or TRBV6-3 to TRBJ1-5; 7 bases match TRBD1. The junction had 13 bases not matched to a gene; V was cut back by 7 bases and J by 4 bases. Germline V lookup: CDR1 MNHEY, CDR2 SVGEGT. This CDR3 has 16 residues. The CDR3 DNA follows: TGTGCCAGCACCTCCTGGCGGACAGGTGGAAATCAGCCCCAGCATTTT. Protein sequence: CASTSWRTGGNQPQHF.

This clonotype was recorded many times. The CDR3 protein is CASSYGGVVRQFF. As DNA, the CDR3 is TGTGCCAGCAGCTACGGGGGAGTTGTCAGACAGTTCTTC. The chain has TRBV7-9 and TRBJ2-1, with a possible D match to TRBD2 (6 bases). Germline values: CDR1 SEHNR, CDR2 FQNEAQ (reference sequence). CDR3 length equals 13 residues. V gave up 4 bases and J gave up 13 bases, with 17 bases separating them.

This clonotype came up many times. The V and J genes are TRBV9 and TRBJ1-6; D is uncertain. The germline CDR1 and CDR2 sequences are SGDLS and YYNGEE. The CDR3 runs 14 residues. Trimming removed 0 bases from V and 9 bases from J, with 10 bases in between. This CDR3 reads CASSVGQDSSPLHF. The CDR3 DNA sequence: TGTGCCAGCAGCGTAGGGCAGGATAGTTCACCCCTCCACTTT.

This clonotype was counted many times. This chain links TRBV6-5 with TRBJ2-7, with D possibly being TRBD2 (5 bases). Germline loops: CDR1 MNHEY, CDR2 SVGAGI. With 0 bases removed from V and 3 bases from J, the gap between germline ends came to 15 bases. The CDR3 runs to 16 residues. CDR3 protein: CASSYSETTDFYEQYF. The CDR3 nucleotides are TGTGCCAGCAGTTACTCCGAGACTACCGATTTCTACGAGCAGTACTTC.

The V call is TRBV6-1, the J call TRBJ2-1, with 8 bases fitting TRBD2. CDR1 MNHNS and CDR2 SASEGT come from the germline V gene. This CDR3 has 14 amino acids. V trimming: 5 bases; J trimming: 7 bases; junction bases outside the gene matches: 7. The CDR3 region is CASSLRTSINEQFF. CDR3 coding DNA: TGTGCCAGCAGTCTCCGGACTAGCATAAATGAGCAGTTCTTC.

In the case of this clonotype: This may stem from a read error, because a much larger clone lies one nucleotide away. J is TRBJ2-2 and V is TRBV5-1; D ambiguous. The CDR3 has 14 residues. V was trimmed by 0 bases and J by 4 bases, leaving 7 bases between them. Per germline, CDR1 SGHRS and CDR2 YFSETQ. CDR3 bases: TGCGCCAGCAGCTTGGTGTCCTCCACCGGGGAGCTGTTTTTT. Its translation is CASSLVSSTGELFF.

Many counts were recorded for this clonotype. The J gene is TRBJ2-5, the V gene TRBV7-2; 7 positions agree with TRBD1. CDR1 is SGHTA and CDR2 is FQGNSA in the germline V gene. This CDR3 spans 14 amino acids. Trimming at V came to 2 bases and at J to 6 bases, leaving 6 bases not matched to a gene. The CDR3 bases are TGTGCCAGCAGCTTAACAGGGGTTACACAGACCCAGTACTTC. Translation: CASSLTGVTQTQYF.

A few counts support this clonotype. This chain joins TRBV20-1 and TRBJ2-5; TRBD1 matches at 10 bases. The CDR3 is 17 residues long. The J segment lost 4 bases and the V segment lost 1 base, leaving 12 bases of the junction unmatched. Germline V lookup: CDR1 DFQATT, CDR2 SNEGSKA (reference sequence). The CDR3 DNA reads TGCAGTGCTAGAGTCCAGCGACAGGGGGCTTGGGGAGAGACCCAGTACTTC. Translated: CSARVQRQGAWGETQYF.

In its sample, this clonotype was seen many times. CDR3 sequence reads: CASSTQQETQYF. Here the CDR3 DNA reads TGTGCCAGCAGTACACAACAAGAGACCCAGTACTTC. The chain recombines TRBV28 with TRBJ2-5; D not certain. V was cut by 5 bases and J by 2 bases, with 6 bases left in between. Germline loops: CDR1 MDHEN, CDR2 SYDVKM. There are 12 residues in the CDR3.

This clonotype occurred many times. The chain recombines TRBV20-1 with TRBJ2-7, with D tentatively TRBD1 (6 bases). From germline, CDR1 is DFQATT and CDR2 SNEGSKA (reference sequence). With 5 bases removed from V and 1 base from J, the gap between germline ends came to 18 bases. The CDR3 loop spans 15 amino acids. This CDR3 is CSAWGPDRTSYEQYF. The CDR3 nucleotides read TGCAGTGCTTGGGGCCCTGACAGGACGTCCTACGAGCAGTACTTC.

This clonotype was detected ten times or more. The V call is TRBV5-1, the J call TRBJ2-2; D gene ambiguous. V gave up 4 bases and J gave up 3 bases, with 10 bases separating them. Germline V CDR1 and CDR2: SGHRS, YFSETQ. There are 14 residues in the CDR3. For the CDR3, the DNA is TGCGCCAGCAGCAGACGGACCCACACCGGGGAGCTGTTTTTT. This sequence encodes CASSRRTHTGELFF.

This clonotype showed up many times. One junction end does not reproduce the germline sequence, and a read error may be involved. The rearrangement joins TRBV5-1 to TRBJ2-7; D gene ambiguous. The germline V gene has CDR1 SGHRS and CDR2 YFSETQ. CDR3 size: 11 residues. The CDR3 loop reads CASSLEYEQYF. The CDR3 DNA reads TGTGCCAGCAGCCTAGAATACGAGCAGTACTTC. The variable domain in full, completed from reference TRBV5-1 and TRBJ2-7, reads KAGVTQTPRYLIKTRGQQVTLSCSPISGHRSVSWYQQTPGQGLQFLFEYFSETQRNKGNFPGRFSGRQFSNSRSEMNVSTLELGDSALYLCASSLEYEQYFGPGTRLTVT.

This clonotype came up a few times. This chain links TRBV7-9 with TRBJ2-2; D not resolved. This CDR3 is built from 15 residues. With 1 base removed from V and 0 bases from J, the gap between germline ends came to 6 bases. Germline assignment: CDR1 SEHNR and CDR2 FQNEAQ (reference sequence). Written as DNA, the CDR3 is TGTGCCAGCAGCTTAGACTATTCGAACACCGGGGAGCTGTTTTTT. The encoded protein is CASSLDYSNTGELFF.

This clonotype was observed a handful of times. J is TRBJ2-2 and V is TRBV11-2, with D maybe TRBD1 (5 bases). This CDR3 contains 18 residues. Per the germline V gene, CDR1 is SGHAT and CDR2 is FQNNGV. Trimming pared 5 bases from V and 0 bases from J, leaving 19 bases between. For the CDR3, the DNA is TGTGCCAGCAGCCCAAGGGGTTGGGGAAGGTCGAACACCGGGGAGCTGTTTTTT. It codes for CASSPRGWGRSNTGELFF.

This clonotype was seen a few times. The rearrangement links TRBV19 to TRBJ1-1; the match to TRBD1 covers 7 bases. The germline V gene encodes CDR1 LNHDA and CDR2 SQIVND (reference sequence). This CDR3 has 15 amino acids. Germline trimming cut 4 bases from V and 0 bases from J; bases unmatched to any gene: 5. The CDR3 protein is CASSTRQGVNTEAFF. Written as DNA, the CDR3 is TGTGCCAGTAGTACCCGACAGGGCGTGAACACTGAAGCTTTCTTT.

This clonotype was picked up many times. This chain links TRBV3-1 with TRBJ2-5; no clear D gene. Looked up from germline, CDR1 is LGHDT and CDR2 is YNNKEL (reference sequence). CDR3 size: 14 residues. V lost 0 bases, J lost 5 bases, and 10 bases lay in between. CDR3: CASSQERLEETQYF. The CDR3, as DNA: TGTGCCAGCAGCCAAGAAAGGCTAGAGGAGACCCAGTACTTC.

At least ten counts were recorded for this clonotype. The CDR3 nucleotides are TGCGCCAGCAGCTTGCAGGGGGCGCGACTCACTGAAGCTTTCTTT. Translated, it gives CASSLQGARLTEAFF. The gene calls are TRBV5-1 and TRBJ1-1; 8 bases agree with TRBD1. Germline V gene lookup returns CDR1 SGHRS and CDR2 YFSETQ. CDR3 size: 15 residues. The ends lost 1 base at V and 4 bases at J; junction bases unmatched: 6.